These T cell receptor beta chains were read from a single sample in a study of CD39 and CD103 CD8 tumor-infiltrating T cells. Sequencing was performed with immunoSEQ multiplex PCR; in TCRdb, only in-frame clones are kept and a portion is missing. The table has around 2,200 clones, approximately 72% seen once. Sequenced sample: CD39- CD103- CD8+ T cells sorted from the tumor. The receptors shown here come from a human donor with head and neck squamous cell carcinoma. Each CDR3 is given with its conserved first and last residue.

V gene	J gene	CDR3 protein
TRBV4-2	TRBJ2-2	CASSQVLGIELFF
TRBV21-1	TRBJ2-3	CASLADYTDTQYF
TRBV13	TRBJ1-2	CASSLGAYGYTF
TRBV5-4	TRBJ1-1	CASSLGTEAFF
TRBV9	TRBJ2-7	CASSETDGKGYEQYF
TRBV2	TRBJ2-5	CASITEGETQYF
TRBV2	TRBJ2-7	CAVTGGDSYEQYF
TRBV13	TRBJ2-1	CASSKRFGTSDNEQFF
TRBV9	TRBJ1-2	CASSAGDSGDGYTF
TRBV30	TRBJ2-1	CAWSFRGGGALNEQFF
TRBV4-1	TRBJ2-7	CASSQWTSVGSYTYEQYF
TRBV6-6	TRBJ1-1	CASSNERILNTEAFF
TRBV2	TRBJ1-6	CASSDDLVETVSNSPLHF
TRBV28	TRBJ2-1	CASRRDNYNEQFF
TRBV10-3	TRBJ2-1	CAITRGSGINEQFF
TRBV2	TRBJ1-6	CASVGYNSPLHF
TRBV10-2	TRBJ2-1	CASRLDGDAGYNEQFF
TRBV27	TRBJ2-3	CASSPSTDTQYF
TRBV5-6	TRBJ1-3	CASTDLVGTIYF
TRBV4-1	TRBJ2-7	CASSQAERGWDEQYF
TRBV7-2	TRBJ2-1	CASSLGAGGLNEQFF
TRBV6-1	TRBJ1-5	CASSEFGGSNQPQHF
TRBV30	TRBJ1-1	CAWSVGREHYMNTEAFF
TRBV7-9	TRBJ1-5	CASSPGAVGVGQPQHF
TRBV11-2	TRBJ1-2	CASSLVGGTGSHGYTF